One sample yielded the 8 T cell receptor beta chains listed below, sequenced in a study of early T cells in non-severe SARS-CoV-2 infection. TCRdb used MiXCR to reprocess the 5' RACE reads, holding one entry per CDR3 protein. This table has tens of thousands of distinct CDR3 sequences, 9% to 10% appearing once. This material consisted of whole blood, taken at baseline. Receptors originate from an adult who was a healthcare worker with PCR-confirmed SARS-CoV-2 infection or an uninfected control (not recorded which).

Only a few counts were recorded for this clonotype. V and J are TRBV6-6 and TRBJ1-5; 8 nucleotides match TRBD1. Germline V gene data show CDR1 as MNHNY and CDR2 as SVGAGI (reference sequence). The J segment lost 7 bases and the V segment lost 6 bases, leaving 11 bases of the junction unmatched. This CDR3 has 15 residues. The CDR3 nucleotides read TGTGCCAGCAGCTACCTTTCAGGGGGCGTCCAGCCCCAGCATTTT. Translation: CASSYLSGGVQPQHF.

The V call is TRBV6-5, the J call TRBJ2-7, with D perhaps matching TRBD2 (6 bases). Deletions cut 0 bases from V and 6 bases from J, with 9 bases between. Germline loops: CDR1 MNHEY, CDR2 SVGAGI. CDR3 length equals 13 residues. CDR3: CASSYSFGSEQYF. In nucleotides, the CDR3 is TGTGCCAGCAGTTACTCCTTCGGGAGCGAGCAGTACTTC.

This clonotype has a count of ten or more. DNA of the CDR3: TGTGCCAGTAGTATGGGGGCTAGCGGGAGCTCCTACAATGAGCAGTTCTTC. Its translation is CASSMGASGSSYNEQFF. This chain uses TRBV19 with TRBJ2-1, with TRBD2 matching over 10 bases. V was pared by 3 bases and J by 0 bases, with 5 bases of the junction left unmatched. Germline loops: CDR1 LNHDA, CDR2 SQIVND (reference sequence). The CDR3 has 17 amino acids.

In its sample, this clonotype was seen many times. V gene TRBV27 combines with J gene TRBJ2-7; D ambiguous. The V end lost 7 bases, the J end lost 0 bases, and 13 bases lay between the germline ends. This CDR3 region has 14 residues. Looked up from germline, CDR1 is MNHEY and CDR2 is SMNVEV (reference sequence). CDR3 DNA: TGTGCCAGCAAGGTCCAACCTTTCTCCTACGAGCAGTACTTC. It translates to CASKVQPFSYEQYF.

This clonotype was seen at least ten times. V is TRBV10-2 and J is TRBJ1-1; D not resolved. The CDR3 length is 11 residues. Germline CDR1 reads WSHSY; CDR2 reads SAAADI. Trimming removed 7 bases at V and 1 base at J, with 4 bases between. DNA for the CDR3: TGCGCCAGCACCCAGAACACTGAAGCTTTCTTT. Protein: CASTQNTEAFF.

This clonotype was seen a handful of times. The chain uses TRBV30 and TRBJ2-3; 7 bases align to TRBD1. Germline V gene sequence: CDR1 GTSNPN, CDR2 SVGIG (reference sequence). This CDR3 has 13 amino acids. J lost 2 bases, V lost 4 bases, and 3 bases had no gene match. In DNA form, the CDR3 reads TGTGCCTGGAAGGGGACAGTCACAGATACGCAGTATTTT. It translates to CAWKGTVTDTQYF.

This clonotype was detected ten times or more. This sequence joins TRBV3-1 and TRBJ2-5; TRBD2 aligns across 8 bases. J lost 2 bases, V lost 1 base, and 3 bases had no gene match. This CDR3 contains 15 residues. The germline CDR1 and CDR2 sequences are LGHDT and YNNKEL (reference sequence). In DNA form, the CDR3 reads TGTGCCAGCAGCCAAGTAACGGGGGGGCAAGAGACCCAGTACTTC. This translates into CASSQVTGGQETQYF.

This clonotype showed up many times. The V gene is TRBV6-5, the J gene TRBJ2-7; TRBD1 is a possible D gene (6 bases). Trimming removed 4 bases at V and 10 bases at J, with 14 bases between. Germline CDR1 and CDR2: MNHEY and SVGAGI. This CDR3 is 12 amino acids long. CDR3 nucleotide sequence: TGTGCCAGCAGTTCGAATCAGGGGCAACAGTACTTC. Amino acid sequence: CASSSNQGQQYF.